The 10 T cell receptor beta chains below were found in one sample sequenced in a study of shared clonotypes between healthy human individuals. Method: immunoSEQ multiplex PCR; TCRdb's copy keeps in-frame clones and lacks some. The repertoire includes about 380,000 clones, roughly 96% of them detected once, and approximately 0.32% sits in the top ten. The sequencing sample was made of memory CD8+ T cells sorted from blood. Subset specified: CD45RO+ cells pooled with CCR7-negative TemRA cells. These receptors were obtained from a man in his thirties or forties in good health.

The rearrangement joins TRBV5-6 to TRBJ2-6; D gene uncertain. V lost 4 bases to trimming and J lost 4 bases, with 15 bases between them. CDR1 SGHDT and CDR2 YYEEEE come from the germline V gene. This CDR3 spans 16 amino acids. The CDR3 nucleotides are TGTGCCAGCAGCCCCGTTAGGGCCCACGGGGCCAACGTCCTGACTTTC. It yields the protein CASSPVRAHGANVLTF.

The chain links TRBV30 to TRBJ1-3; no clear D. V dropped 0 bases and J dropped 0 bases, with 3 bases sitting between them. Germline V CDR1 and CDR2: GTSNPN, SVGIG (reference sequence). This CDR3 has 13 amino acids. The CDR3 is CAWSVLSGNTIYF. Here the CDR3 DNA reads TGTGCCTGGAGTGTCCTCTCTGGAAACACCATATATTTT.

As regards this clone: Within the sample, other DNA sequences also encode this same CDR3. The chain couples TRBV28 to TRBJ2-7; the D call may be TRBD1 or TRBD2 (7 bases each). Germline CDR1 reads MDHEN; CDR2 reads SYDVKM. CDR3 length: 14 residues. Trimming pared 3 bases from V and 2 bases from J, leaving 11 bases between. The CDR3 nucleotides read TGTGCCAGCAGTTTCAGGGGGGGACCCTACGAGCAGTACTTC. It is translated as CASSFRGGPYEQYF.

The gene calls are TRBV28 and TRBJ1-5; D is unresolved. Germline lookup yields CDR1 MDHEN and CDR2 SYDVKM. Trimming removed 4 bases at V and 6 bases at J, with 16 bases between. The CDR3 covers 15 residues. For the CDR3, the DNA is TGTGCCAGCAGTTATAACCTCGGAAGGAGTCAGCCCCAGCATTTT. Its protein is CASSYNLGRSQPQHF.

The V call is TRBV19, the J call TRBJ1-1; TRBD1 matches 7 bases. The CDR3 spans 15 residues. Germline assignment: CDR1 LNHDA and CDR2 SQIVND (reference sequence). V lost 4 bases, J lost 2 bases, and 7 bases stayed unmatched. CDR3 sequence (DNA): TGTGCCAGTAGTAGGGCAGGGGGAGGAAACACTGAAGCTTTCTTT. It is translated as CASSRAGGGNTEAFF.

This sequence joins TRBV7-2 and TRBJ2-3; 8 bases map to TRBD2. Germline V gene sequence: CDR1 SGHTA, CDR2 FQGNSA. CDR3 length equals 13 residues. V lost 8 bases to trimming and J lost 4 bases; unmatched junction nucleotides: 5. DNA for the CDR3: TGTGCCAGCTGGACCGGGAGGGCAGATACGCAGTATTTT. It encodes CASWTGRADTQYF.

The gene calls are TRBV7-6 and TRBJ2-7; D is ambiguous. V was pared by 3 bases and J by 0 bases, with 12 bases between. Per germline, CDR1 SGHVS and CDR2 FNYEAQ. The CDR3 spans 15 residues. In DNA form, the CDR3 reads TGTGCCAGCAGCTTGTCGCCCCTCAGCTCCTACGAGCAGTACTTC. It yields the protein CASSLSPLSSYEQYF. The full variable domain, its missing parts supplied by reference TRBV7-6 and TRBJ2-7, is GAGVSQSPRYKVTKRGQDVALRCDPISGHVSLYWYRQALGQGPEFLTYFNYEAQQDKSGLPNDRFSAERPEGSISTLTIQRTEQRDSAMYRCASSLSPLSSYEQYFGPGTRLTVT.

The V gene is TRBV5-1, the J gene TRBJ2-1; 14 nucleotides line up with TRBD2. Germline values: CDR1 SGHRS, CDR2 YFSETQ. There are 15 residues in the CDR3. V lost 4 bases to trimming and J lost 8 bases; unmatched junction nucleotides: 5. The CDR3 bases are TGCGCCAGCAGCATTGGGGGACTAGCGGGAGATGAGCAGTTCTTC. It translates to CASSIGGLAGDEQFF. Variable domain in full (rest from reference TRBV5-1 and TRBJ2-1): KAGVTQTPRYLIKTRGQQVTLSCSPISGHRSVSWYQQTPGQGLQFLFEYFSETQRNKGNFPGRFSGRQFSNSRSEMNVSTLELGDSALYLCASSIGGLAGDEQFFGPGTRLTVL.

The chain couples TRBV5-4 to TRBJ2-3; TRBD1 is a possible D gene (5 bases). Trimming left V 0 bases short and J 3 bases short, with 14 bases between. This CDR3 comprises 16 residues. Germline assignment: CDR1 SGHNT and CDR2 YYREEE (reference sequence). In DNA form, the CDR3 reads TGTGCCAGCAGCTTGGCCCTAGGGGCGCAAACAGATACGCAGTATTTT. Amino acids: CASSLALGAQTDTQYF.

This clone was seen only once. The chain carries TRBV21-1 and TRBJ2-7; the table gives TRBD1 as D, unverified against the DNA. TRBV21-1 is a known pseudogene. This CDR3 contains 13 residues. CDR3 nucleotide sequence: TGTGCCAGCAGTGGGACAGGGGTTTACGAGCAGTACTTC. It translates to CASSGTGVYEQYF.